This record concerns one T cell receptor beta chain sequence. Its antigen is still unknown. Participating donors were healthy, HIV-negative adults free of recent acute infections or vaccinations. The data originate from a study of shared clonotypes between healthy human individuals. Study as a whole: Sampling drew on donors who were a couple of women and three men aged 18 to 49.

Study-wide results and caveats: It was only blood that was sampled, and tissue repertoires likely differ. Shared clonotypes across all four donors exceeded non-shared ones in generation probability.

The method was immunoSEQ multiplex PCR; TCRdb's version includes in-frame clones alone and lacks a portion of them. This sample yields hundreds of thousands of clones, of which roughly 73% are seen a single time; around 1.8% belongs to the top ten. The CDR3 sequence is 19 residues long. V gave up 0 bases and J gave up 0 bases, with 19 bases separating them. Germline CDR1 is SGDLS and CDR2 is YYNGEE. The TCR comes from a woman in her 30s in good health. The sequenced material came from memory CD4+ T cells sorted from blood. The subset: CD45RA-negative fraction. The chain carries TRBV9 and TRBJ1-3; the D is unclear. The DNA of the CDR3 is TGTGCCAGCAGCGTAGCTCGTGGGGAACCCTTAGACTCTGGAAACACCATATATTTT. It is translated as CASSVARGEPLDSGNTIYF.